Listed here are 16 T cell receptor beta chains from one sample, sequenced in a study of shared clonotypes between healthy human individuals. Measured with immunoSEQ multiplex PCR; TCRdb has only the in-frame clones, and not every one. The sample lists roughly 2.2 million clones, roughly 92% occurring once. Sequences were obtained from naive CD4+ T cells from PBMCs. Subset denoted: CD45RA+ positively selected. All receptors derive from a man aged 18 to 29 in good health. Some clones in this sample may be carry-over from other donors' samples.

The chain has TRBV19 and TRBJ2-4; a weak D match, TRBD1 (6 bases). This CDR3 region has 18 residues. V was pared by 3 bases and J by 0 bases, with 18 bases between. CDR1 is LNHDA, CDR2 SQIVND, per germline (reference sequence). For the CDR3, the DNA is TGTGCCAGTAGTATGGATTTGGGGGCAAAACTAGCCAAAAACATTCAGTACTTC. Translated: CASSMDLGAKLAKNIQYF.

The V and J genes are TRBV5-8 and TRBJ2-3, with D uncertain. With 2 bases removed from V and 1 base from J, the gap between germline ends came to 8 bases. The germline CDR1 and CDR2 sequences are SGHTS and YDEGEE. This CDR3 contains 14 residues. CDR3 DNA: TGTGCCAGCAGCTTATATGGGGGCACAGATACGCAGTATTTT. Its protein product is CASSLYGGTDTQYF.

The chain uses TRBV11-2 and TRBJ2-1, with D possibly called TRBD1 or TRBD2 (5 bases each). V lost 5 bases and J 6 bases, leaving 20 bases between the germline ends. Germline CDR1 reads SGHAT; CDR2 reads FQNNGV. CDR3 length: 16 amino acids. CDR3 in amino acids: CASSRSGTLGFNEQFF. The CDR3 DNA is TGTGCCAGCAGCCGGTCCGGGACCCTCGGGTTCAATGAGCAGTTCTTC.

DNA of the CDR3: TGTGCCAGCAGCGTAGGCGGGTTGTCTACTGAAGCTTTCTTT. It yields the protein CASSVGGLSTEAFF. The V gene is TRBV9, the J gene TRBJ1-1; no definite D call. CDR1 SGDLS and CDR2 YYNGEE come from the germline V gene. Trimming shortened V by 0 bases and J by 5 bases, and 11 bases separated the two germline ends. The CDR3 has 14 amino acids.

This clone came up a few times. The rearrangement links TRBV9 to TRBJ1-4; tentatively, D is TRBD1 (5 bases). The germline V gene has CDR1 SGDLS and CDR2 YYNGEE. V was cut by 4 bases and J by 5 bases, with 12 bases left in between. The CDR3 contains 14 residues. The CDR3 region has the DNA TGTGCCAGCAGCCTTGGGACGGGGAATGAAAAACTGTTTTTT. As protein: CASSLGTGNEKLFF.

J is TRBJ2-3 and V is TRBV5-1; D remains ambiguous. The CDR3 spans 16 residues. With 6 bases removed from V and 2 bases from J, the gap between germline ends came to 19 bases. CDR1 and CDR2 from the germline V gene are SGHRS and YFSETQ. CDR3 sequence: CASTPSELSVTDTQYF. CDR3 in DNA: TGCGCCAGCACCCCTTCAGAACTCTCAGTCACAGATACGCAGTATTTT.

The chain carries TRBV18 and TRBJ2-3, with 9 bases lining up with TRBD2. Germline values: CDR1 KGHSH, CDR2 LQKENI. The CDR3 contains 16 residues. V shed 4 bases and J 1 base; nucleotides not matched to a gene: 6. The CDR3 is CASSHGLASRTDTQYF. The CDR3 nucleotides read TGTGCCAGCTCACACGGACTAGCGAGCCGCACAGATACGCAGTATTTT.

This rearrangement joins TRBV18 to TRBJ1-1; D not resolved. CDR1 and CDR2 from the germline V gene are KGHSH and LQKENI. V gave up 2 bases and J gave up 1 base, with 11 bases separating them. CDR3 length: 15 amino acids. The CDR3 coding sequence is TGTGCCAGCTCACCAAAGCAGGCCGAGAACACTGAAGCTTTCTTT. It translates to CASSPKQAENTEAFF.

The chain combines TRBV5-6 with TRBJ2-6; D may correspond to TRBD1 or TRBD2 (5 bases each). Germline CDR1 is SGHDT and CDR2 is YYEEEE. There are 16 residues in the CDR3. V was clipped by 0 bases and J by 13 bases, with 20 bases between them. CDR3 bases: TGTGCCAGCAGCTTGGCCGCGGGTCAACGGTACAGGGTCCTGACTTTC. Protein sequence: CASSLAAGQRYRVLTF.

This chain uses TRBV6-4 with TRBJ2-1; 9 bases match TRBD2. Germline values: CDR1 MRHNA, CDR2 SNTAGT. Unmatched junction bases numbered 6, after V lost 2 bases and J lost 4 bases. CDR3 length: 16 amino acids. The CDR3 protein is CASSDRSGRTYNEQFF. The CDR3, as DNA: TGTGCCAGCAGTGACCGTAGCGGGAGAACTTACAATGAGCAGTTCTTC.

The rearrangement links TRBV27 to TRBJ2-1; the D gene is possibly TRBD2 (6 bases). The V and J ends lost 2 bases and 8 bases respectively, with 10 bases between them. The CDR3 spans 13 residues. Germline V gene data show CDR1 as MNHEY and CDR2 as SMNVEV (reference sequence). The CDR3 protein is CASSLKRRDEQFF. CDR3 coding DNA: TGTGCCAGCAGTTTAAAGCGGAGGGATGAGCAGTTCTTC.

The rearrangement links TRBV28 to TRBJ2-3, with TRBD1 matching 7 bases. The length of the CDR3 is 13 residues. Germline assignment: CDR1 MDHEN and CDR2 SYDVKM. The junction had 4 bases not matched to a gene; V was cut back by 6 bases and J by 4 bases. CDR3 in amino acids: CASRLTGADTQYF. Here the CDR3 DNA reads TGTGCCAGCAGGCTTACAGGGGCAGATACGCAGTATTTT.

This clone was seen only a few times. The V gene is TRBV14, the J gene TRBJ1-1; D not certain. With 6 bases removed from V and 0 bases from J, the gap between germline ends came to 14 bases. Per germline, CDR1 SGHDN and CDR2 FVKESK. This CDR3 spans 15 amino acids. Here the CDR3 DNA reads TGTGCCAGCAGTCCTATTGGCAATTTGAACACTGAAGCTTTCTTT. Amino acids: CASSPIGNLNTEAFF.

Comment on this clone: Different DNA sequences within this sample yield the same CDR3. This chain connects TRBV30 to TRBJ1-4; D not resolved. The CDR3 sequence is 12 residues long. Germline CDR1 is GTSNPN and CDR2 is SVGIG (reference sequence). V lost 3 bases and J 8 bases, leaving 10 bases between the germline ends. CDR3 protein: CAWSGLGEKLFF. CDR3 DNA: TGTGCCTGGAGCGGACTTGGAGAAAAACTGTTTTTT.

The chain has TRBV19 and TRBJ2-7; 9 positions match TRBD1. Per the germline V gene, CDR1 is LNHDA and CDR2 is SQIVND (reference sequence). Trimming removed 6 bases from V and 4 bases from J; junction bases left unmatched: 10. The CDR3 runs to 15 residues. The CDR3 sequence: CASSQPGTGNYEQYF. The DNA of the CDR3 is TGTGCCAGTAGCCAACCCGGGACAGGGAATTACGAGCAGTACTTC.

The chain has TRBV6-1 and TRBJ2-3; 8 bases fit TRBD1. This CDR3 has 15 residues. V was pared by 4 bases and J by 4 bases, with 7 bases of the junction left unmatched. Per the germline V gene, CDR1 is MNHNS and CDR2 is SASEGT. The DNA of the CDR3 is TGTGCCAGCAGTGGACAGGGGAGTAGGGCAGATACGCAGTATTTT. Encoded protein: CASSGQGSRADTQYF.